One T cell receptor beta chain is described in this entry. The antigen is not known. The data were obtained in a study of cytomegalovirus exposure and HLA in healthy donors. Study-wide findings and caveats: Clusters of TCRs from the first cohort tended to co-occur in the 90 to 150 validation repertoires (as a later analysis found). There were a few CMV-associated chains whose specificity for CMV antigens was confirmed in vitro. Per published reports, the classifier diagnosed cytomegalovirus status with high specificity and sensitivity.

The protocol was immunoSEQ multiplex PCR, while the TCRdb copy is restricted to in-frame clones and leaves out a portion. The sample includes some 130,000 clones, around four fifths of them seen just once. Sequencing was done on a sample of PBMCs. The TCR comes from a young man in good health and CMV-seropositive.

The CDR3 sequence: CASRGTGVYTEAFF. The CDR3 DNA follows: TGCGCCAGCAGGGGTACAGGGGTCTACACTGAAGCTTTCTTT. The chain recombines TRBV5-1 with TRBJ1-1; TRBD1 matches 7 bases. CDR1 and CDR2 from the germline V gene are SGHRS and YFSETQ. J gave up 3 bases and V 5 bases, and 7 bases lay outside the gene matches. The CDR3 has 14 residues.